A single sample gave rise to the 30 T cell receptor beta chains below, sequenced in a study of shared clonotypes between healthy human individuals. Profiling relied on immunoSEQ multiplex PCR, and the TCRdb table lists in-frame clones only, not all of them. The table has around 500,000 clones, 65% to 85% seen once. Sequencing was carried out using PBMCs. The receptors shown here come from a woman between 40 and 55 years old in good health. Some clones in this sample may be carry-over from other donors' samples.

This clone came up once. CDR3 protein: CAISERDYGYTF. CDR3 nucleotide sequence: TGTGCCATCAGTGAAAGGGACTATGGCTACACCTTC. The chain carries TRBV10-3 and TRBJ1-2; D is undetermined. CDR3 length equals 12 residues. Germline CDR1 ENHRY, CDR2 SYGVKD. V lost 3 bases and J 3 bases, leaving 5 bases between the germline ends.

This clone showed up just a few times. This chain uses TRBV30 with TRBJ2-5; the D is unclear. Trimming removed 0 bases from V and 7 bases from J, with 12 bases in between. The CDR3 totals 13 residues. Germline assignment: CDR1 GTSNPN and CDR2 SVGIG (reference sequence). DNA for the CDR3: TGTGCCTGGAGTGTACGCGGAACTCGGACCCAGTACTTC. Amino acid sequence: CAWSVRGTRTQYF.

This chain connects TRBV5-6 to TRBJ2-1, with D maybe TRBD2 (5 bases). The CDR3 loop spans 15 amino acids. CDR1 is SGHDT, CDR2 YYEEEE, per germline. V gave up 0 bases and J gave up 2 bases, with 9 bases separating them. The CDR3 loop is CASSLAPRAYNEQFF. In nucleotides, the CDR3 is TGTGCCAGCAGCTTGGCCCCGAGGGCCTACAATGAGCAGTTCTTC.

With regard to this clone: With a far larger clone one base away, a read error is the likely cause. The rearrangement links TRBV2 to TRBJ1-5; D is perhaps TRBD1 (5 bases). Germline V lookup: CDR1 SNHLY, CDR2 FYNNEI. This CDR3 has 12 amino acids. Trimming shortened V by 6 bases and J by 11 bases, and 14 bases separated the two germline ends. This CDR3 reads CASSPGTEAQHF. Here the CDR3 DNA reads TGTGCCAGCAGCCCAGGGACGGAGGCCCAGCATTTT.

In regard to this clone: Only one base separates this from a far larger clonotype, so it likely reflects a read error. Other DNA sequences in the same sample also yield this CDR3. This chain uses TRBV6-1 with TRBJ1-1; D is undetermined. Germline V gives CDR1 MNHNS, CDR2 SASEGT. The CDR3 loop spans 12 amino acids. The CDR3 region has the DNA TGCGCCAGCAGTGCCCAGGTCTCTGAAGCTTTCTTT. Its protein product is CASSAQVSEAFF.

V is TRBV11-3 and J is TRBJ1-5; D remains ambiguous. Trimming removed 2 bases at V and 11 bases at J, with 7 bases between. Germline V lookup: CDR1 SGHNT, CDR2 YENEEA. The CDR3 covers 11 residues. CDR3 amino acids: CASSLKIAQHF. CDR3 DNA sequence: TGTGCCAGCAGCTTAAAAATAGCCCAGCATTTT.

The genes are TRBV28 and TRBJ2-5, with TRBD2 matching 9 bases. The V gene end was trimmed by 10 bases and the J gene end by 5 bases; junction bases not matched to a gene: 11. CDR1 is MDHEN, CDR2 SYDVKM, per germline. The CDR3 contains 14 residues. The CDR3 here is CATERAGGPETQYF. CDR3 nucleotides: TGTGCCACAGAAAGGGCGGGAGGGCCGGAGACCCAGTACTTC.

The chain couples TRBV27 to TRBJ2-3; 16 nucleotides line up with TRBD2. This CDR3 has 15 residues. V lost 6 bases and J lost 3; bases outside the gene matches: 0. CDR1 is MNHEY and CDR2 is SMNVEV in the germline V gene (reference sequence). CDR3 protein: CASRGLAGGTDTQYF. The CDR3 DNA follows: TGTGCCAGCAGGGGACTAGCGGGAGGGACAGATACGCAGTATTTT.

The V and J genes are TRBV5-4 and TRBJ1-5; D is undetermined. This CDR3 contains 13 residues. The ends were cut back, 1 base at V and 4 bases at J, with 6 bases in the middle. Germline CDR1 SGHNT, CDR2 YYREEE (reference sequence). CDR3 amino acids: CASSLHPNQPQHF. The CDR3 DNA is TGTGCCAGCAGCTTGCATCCTAATCAGCCCCAGCATTTT.

For this clone: A far larger clone is one nucleotide away, so this likely arose from a read error. Other nucleotide sequences in the sample specify the same CDR3. The V and J genes are TRBV6-1 and TRBJ2-7; tentative D call: TRBD1 (6 bases). The CDR3 sequence is 14 residues long. Per the germline V gene, CDR1 is MNHNS and CDR2 is SASEGT. V lost 9 bases to trimming and J lost 1 base, with 16 bases between them. Here the CDR3 DNA reads TGTGCCAGTAACCACAGGGATCGGTCCTACGAGCAGTACTTC. Protein product: CASNHRDRSYEQYF.

In regard to this clone: Only one base separates this from a far larger clonotype, so it likely reflects a read error. This chain uses TRBV10-3 with TRBJ1-2; D gene ambiguous. The CDR3 runs 14 residues. CDR1 is ENHRY, CDR2 SYGVKD, per germline. This CDR3 reads CDIRAGNSNYGYTF. DNA for the CDR3: TGTGACATCAGAGCCGGGAACAGTAACTATGGCTACACCTTC.

The chain couples TRBV6-4 to TRBJ2-1, with TRBD2 matching over 13 bases. J gave up 7 bases and V 2 bases, and 20 bases lay outside the gene matches. This CDR3 spans 21 amino acids. The germline V gene has CDR1 MRHNA and CDR2 SNTAGT. The CDR3 loop reads CASSDPGGGGRLAGGRNEQFF. In nucleotides, the CDR3 is TGTGCCAGCAGTGACCCGGGAGGGGGAGGTCGACTAGCGGGAGGAAGGAATGAGCAGTTCTTC.

The CDR3 sequence: CASSEKQNEQYF. The CDR3 DNA reads TGTGCCAGCAGCGAGAAACAGAACGAGCAGTACTTC. This chain uses TRBV5-4 with TRBJ2-7; no definite D call. This CDR3 spans 12 amino acids. V dropped 4 bases and J dropped 5 bases, with 10 bases sitting between them. Looked up from germline, CDR1 is SGHNT and CDR2 is YYREEE (reference sequence).

The chain has TRBV30 and TRBJ1-1; unclear D gene. The CDR3 sequence is 13 residues long. CDR1 is GTSNPN and CDR2 is SVGIG in the germline V gene (reference sequence). Trimming removed 4 bases from V and 8 bases from J, with 17 bases in between. The CDR3 protein is CAWTVSRGGEAFF. CDR3 sequence (DNA): TGTGCCTGGACGGTATCTAGAGGAGGGGAAGCTTTCTTT.

On this clone itself: Given a much more abundant clone one base away, this may be a read error. The chain has TRBV9 and TRBJ2-3; 11 bases agree with TRBD2. The germline CDR1 and CDR2 sequences are SGDLS and YYNGEE. This CDR3 spans 16 amino acids. The DNA for the CDR3 is TGTGCCAGCAGCGGACTAGCGGGACAAATCACAGGTACGCAGTATTTT. Translating it yields CASSGLAGQITGTQYF.

The chain uses TRBV4-1 and TRBJ2-5; D possibly corresponds to TRBD1 (6 bases). Near its end, the DNA agrees better with TRBJ2-7, so the J call may be wrong. This CDR3 spans 14 amino acids. CDR1 is MGHRA, CDR2 YSYEKL, per germline. The CDR3 DNA reads TGCGCCAGCAGCCTAAGGGACAACTCCTACGAGCAGTACTTC. It codes for CASSLRDNSYEQYF.

Regarding this clone: A single base is all that separates this from a far larger clone, so a read error is likely. The chain employs TRBV30 and TRBJ2-7, with 7 bases identical to TRBD2. The CDR3 is 14 residues long. Germline CDR1 reads GTSNPN; CDR2 reads SVGIG (reference sequence). The CDR3 nucleotides read TGTGCCTGGAGTGTACCCGGGGGAGGGTACGGGCAGTACTTC. Translation: CAWSVPGGGYGQYF.

This chain uses TRBV30 with TRBJ2-2; maybe TRBD2 (7 bases). Germline CDR1 is GTSNPN and CDR2 is SVGIG (reference sequence). V was trimmed by 7 bases and J by 2 bases, leaving 17 bases between them. The CDR3 totals 15 residues. DNA of the CDR3: TGTGCCTACCTGAGGGGGGGCCGAAACACCGGGGAGCTGTTTTTT. It translates to CAYLRGGRNTGELFF.

This clone was counted a few times. The rearrangement uses TRBV5-1 and TRBJ2-4; 10 bases line up with TRBD2. This CDR3 region has 16 residues. Germline assignment: CDR1 SGHRS and CDR2 YFSETQ. J lost 4 bases, V lost 0 bases, and 4 bases had no gene match. The CDR3 loop reads CASSLELAGMKNIQYF. CDR3 in DNA: TGCGCCAGCAGCTTGGAACTAGCGGGAATGAAAAACATTCAGTACTTC.

The chain links TRBV6-5 to TRBJ2-7, with TRBD1 matching over 8 bases. This CDR3 has 15 residues. Germline CDR1 is MNHEY and CDR2 is SVGAGI. Losses at the gene ends were 0 bases for V and 2 bases for J; bases not matched to a gene: 3. The DNA of the CDR3 is TGTGCCAGCAGTTACTCGCCGGACAGGGCCTACGAGCAGTACTTC. This sequence encodes CASSYSPDRAYEQYF.

About this clone itself: A far larger clone is a single base away, which makes a read error likely. No conserved phenylalanine or tryptophan is present at the end of the CDR3, so a read error is the likely explanation. J is TRBJ1-5 and V is TRBV4-2; TRBD1 matches at 12 bases. The V segment lost 8 bases and the J segment 3 bases; nucleotides outside the gene matches: 2. This CDR3 has 14 amino acids. Germline V gene data show CDR1 as LGHNA and CDR2 as YNFKEQ. This CDR3 reads CASGTGGLNQPQHV. The CDR3 DNA follows: TGTGCCAGCGGGACAGGGGGCCTCAATCAGCCCCAGCATGTT.

The V call is TRBV11-2, the J call TRBJ2-1; D possibly matches TRBD1 or TRBD2 (5 bases each). In germline, CDR1 is SGHAT, CDR2 FQNNGV. V lost 5 bases, J lost 6 bases, and 17 bases lay in between. The CDR3 contains 15 residues. Here the CDR3 reads CASSLGASWTNEQFF. The CDR3 DNA sequence: TGTGCCAGCAGCCTAGGGGCTAGCTGGACCAATGAGCAGTTCTTC.

Points on this clone: A much larger clone lies a single base off, so this may be a read error. V and J are TRBV7-9 and TRBJ2-3, with D perhaps TRBD1 or TRBD2 (5 bases each). There are 14 residues in the CDR3. CDR1 and CDR2 from the germline V gene are SEHNR and FQNEAQ (reference sequence). CDR3 coding DNA: TGTGCCAGCAGCTTAGGTGGGACGTGGGATACGCGGTATTTT. Translation gives CASSLGGTWDTRYF.

The gene calls are TRBV5-1 and TRBJ2-7, with D hard to call. Trimming pared 0 bases from V and 3 bases from J, leaving 13 bases between. This CDR3 is 15 amino acids long. CDR1 and CDR2 (germline): SGHRS, YFSETQ. CDR3 residues: CASSLAIATSYEQYF. The CDR3 DNA reads as TGCGCCAGCAGCTTGGCCATTGCGACCAGCTACGAGCAGTACTTC.

The chain links TRBV18 to TRBJ2-3, with D perhaps TRBD2 (5 bases). The ends were cut back, 4 bases at V and 0 bases at J, with 11 bases in the middle. Germline V gene sequence: CDR1 KGHSH, CDR2 LQKENI. The CDR3 covers 15 residues. CDR3 in DNA: TGTGCCAGCTCACGAGTCGGGGAAAGCACAGATACGCAGTATTTT. Its translation: CASSRVGESTDTQYF.

The chain couples TRBV6-1 to TRBJ2-1; D uncertain. V was trimmed by 2 bases and J by 3 bases, leaving 11 bases between them. Germline lookup yields CDR1 MNHNS and CDR2 SASEGT. The CDR3 extends over 15 amino acids. CDR3 residues: CASSERVSDYNEQFF. CDR3 nucleotide sequence: TGTGCCAGCAGTGAAAGGGTCAGCGACTACAATGAGCAGTTCTTC.

The chain employs TRBV5-6 and TRBJ2-1; a weak D match, TRBD2 (6 bases). V was shortened by 3 bases and J by 1 base, with 11 bases between the two germline ends. CDR3 length: 15 residues. Germline-derived CDR1 and CDR2 are SGHDT and YYEEEE. The DNA of the CDR3 is TGTGCCAGCAGCTATGGCGGGACTTCCTACAATGAGCAGTTCTTC. Translating it yields CASSYGGTSYNEQFF.

The rearrangement links TRBV9 to TRBJ1-5, with D perhaps TRBD1 (5 bases). The V and J ends lost 4 bases and 1 base respectively, with 9 bases between them. CDR1 SGDLS and CDR2 YYNGEE come from the germline V gene. The CDR3 extends over 14 amino acids. The CDR3 spells CASSHRDSNQPQHF. As DNA, the CDR3 is TGTGCCAGCAGCCACCGGGACAGCAATCAGCCCCAGCATTTT.

Comment on this clone: The same CDR3 can be traced to other DNA sequences in this sample. The gene calls are TRBV28 and TRBJ2-1, with D uncertain. The CDR3 covers 12 residues. V lost 6 bases and J 2 bases, leaving 5 bases between the germline ends. Per the germline V gene, CDR1 is MDHEN and CDR2 is SYDVKM. The CDR3 spells CASSPAYNEQFF. The DNA of the CDR3 is TGTGCCAGCAGCCCAGCCTACAATGAGCAGTTCTTC.

V gene TRBV28 combines with J gene TRBJ2-2; TRBD1 aligns across 12 bases. The CDR3 spans 18 residues. CDR1 MDHEN and CDR2 SYDVKM come from the germline V gene. V shed 6 bases and J 9 bases; nucleotides not matched to a gene: 17. CDR3 DNA: TGTGCCAGCAGCCCCTTACGGGACAGGGGGCGGGGGGCCAGGGAGCTGTTTTTT. Translation: CASSPLRDRGRGARELFF.